The rows below give T cell receptor beta chains drawn from one sample of a study of blood T cell repertoires in COVID-19. Sequencing was performed with immunoSEQ multiplex PCR; in TCRdb, only in-frame clones are kept and a portion is missing. The sample has about 210,000 clones, roughly four fifths seen once; the top ten hold 7.6%. Sequencing input: peripheral blood. These receptors were taken from a woman aged 45-65 years with active or convalescent COVID-19. Both conserved end residues are part of each CDR3. Fields, in order: V gene, clone size, CDR3 protein. Size tells how often a clone was seen (once, few, many) or the class of an expanded clone, and some rows leave it out.

v_call: TRBV29-1; clone_size: once; cdr3_aa: CSVVDRNTEAFF
v_call: TRBV3-1/TRBV3-2; clone_size: NA; cdr3_aa: CASSQGGGVETQYF
v_call: TRBV4-2; clone_size: NA; cdr3_aa: CASSYRQEANEKLFF
v_call: TRBV18; clone_size: once; cdr3_aa: CASSTSGAPLDNEQFF
v_call: TRBV5-1; clone_size: NA; cdr3_aa: CASSLGSGSTNEKLFF
v_call: TRBV28; clone_size: NA; cdr3_aa: CASSAPGTGNYGYTF
v_call: TRBV5-4; clone_size: NA; cdr3_aa: CASSLGAGRDEKLFF
v_call: TRBV10-3; clone_size: NA; cdr3_aa: CAISEVGGEQYF
v_call: TRBV2; clone_size: NA; cdr3_aa: CASGGLASNTGELFF
v_call: TRBV6-5; clone_size: NA; cdr3_aa: CASRGSYDQPQHF
v_call: TRBV12-2; clone_size: many; cdr3_aa: CASRSGDPRGTSGINTGELFF
v_call: TRBV2; clone_size: NA; cdr3_aa: CASSDESGTEAFF
v_call: TRBV6-6; clone_size: once; cdr3_aa: CASSLTGYGYTF
v_call: TRBV9; clone_size: NA; cdr3_aa: CASSEQPGLDNEQFF
v_call: TRBV28; clone_size: NA; cdr3_aa: CASRKGTSGQPQHF
v_call: TRBV5-6; clone_size: NA; cdr3_aa: CASSLGQITNEKLFF
v_call: TRBV19; clone_size: NA; cdr3_aa: CASSMGLNSPLHF
v_call: TRBV10-3; clone_size: NA; cdr3_aa: CAISDPGLETQYF
v_call: TRBV6-6; clone_size: NA; cdr3_aa: CASSPTGGPGQPQHF
v_call: TRBV6-5; clone_size: NA; cdr3_aa: CASSYGQGSNSPLHF
v_call: TRBV20-1; clone_size: NA; cdr3_aa: CSAGAKNIQYF
v_call: TRBV30; clone_size: few; cdr3_aa: CAWSPGQGGPGFF
v_call: TRBV4-1; clone_size: NA; cdr3_aa: CASSRGPNYQPQHF
v_call: TRBV6-5; clone_size: NA; cdr3_aa: CASSQNRIAQNTIYF
v_call: TRBV28; clone_size: NA; cdr3_aa: CASSFFAGNTIYF
v_call: TRBV28; clone_size: NA; cdr3_aa: CASSRQRDTFVSGANVLTF
v_call: TRBV18; clone_size: NA; cdr3_aa: CASSSRTGGYNEQFF